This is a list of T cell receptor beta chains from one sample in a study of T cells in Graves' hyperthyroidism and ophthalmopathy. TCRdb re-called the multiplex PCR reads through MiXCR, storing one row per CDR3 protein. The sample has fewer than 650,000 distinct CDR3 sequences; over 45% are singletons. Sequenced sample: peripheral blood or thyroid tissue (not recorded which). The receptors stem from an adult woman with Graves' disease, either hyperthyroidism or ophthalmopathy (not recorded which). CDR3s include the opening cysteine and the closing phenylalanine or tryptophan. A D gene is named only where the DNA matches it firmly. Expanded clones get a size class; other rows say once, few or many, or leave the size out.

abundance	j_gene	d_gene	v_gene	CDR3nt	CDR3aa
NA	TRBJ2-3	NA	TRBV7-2	TGTGCCAGCAGCTTATCGCGCGATACGCAGTATTTT	CASSLSRDTQYF
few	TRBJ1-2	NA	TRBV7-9	TGTGCCGGCAGCTTGTCGCAGGGGTCTAACTATGGCTACACCTTC	CAGSLSQGSNYGYTF
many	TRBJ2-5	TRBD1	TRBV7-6	TGTGCCAGCAGCATCGACAGGGTCCAAGAGACCCAGTACTTC	CASSIDRVQETQYF
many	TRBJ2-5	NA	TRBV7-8	TGTGCCAGCAGCTTAGGTGCAAGGCCCCAAGAGACCCAGTACTTC	CASSLGARPQETQYF
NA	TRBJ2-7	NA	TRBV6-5	TGTGCCAGCACCCAGAAACCTGACCTATCCGAGCAGTACTTC	CASTQKPDLSEQYF
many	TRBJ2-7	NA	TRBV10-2	TGCGCCAGCAGTGAGCGGAGTACTTCCTACGAGCAGTACTTC	CASSERSTSYEQYF
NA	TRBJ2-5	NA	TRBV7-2	TGTGCCAGCACCCCGTTCGGAGGGGAGACCCAGTACTTC	CASTPFGGETQYF
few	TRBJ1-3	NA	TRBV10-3	TGTGCCATCAGTGACCCCCAGTCGAGCTCTGGAAACACCATATATTTT	CAISDPQSSSGNTIYF
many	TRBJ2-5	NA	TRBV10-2	TGCGCCAGCAGTGACCCGGTCGGCGCGAGTTGGGAGACCCAGTACTTC	CASSDPVGASWETQYF
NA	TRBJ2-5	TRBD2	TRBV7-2	TGTGCCAGCAGCTCCCAGTCAGTCCTAGCGGGAGGGGAGACCCAGTACTTC	CASSSQSVLAGGETQYF
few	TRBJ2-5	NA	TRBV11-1	TGTGCCAGCAGCCCCCCTTCGGGAGCAGGAGAGACCCAGTACTTC	CASSPPSGAGETQYF
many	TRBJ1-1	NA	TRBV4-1	TGCGCCAGCAGCCAAGTGACCCAATTAAACACTGAAGCTTTCTTT	CASSQVTQLNTEAFF
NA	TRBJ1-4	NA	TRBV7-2	TGTGCCAGCAGCTTACAGGGGCAAATTGGAAAACTGTTTTTT	CASSLQGQIGKLFF
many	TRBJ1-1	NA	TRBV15	TGTGCCACCCTACCTGGGGCAGGGAGGCACACTGAAGCTTTCTTT	CATLPGAGRHTEAFF
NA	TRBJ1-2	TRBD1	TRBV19	TGTGCCAGTTGGGACAGGCCAAACTATGGCTACACCTTC	CASWDRPNYGYTF
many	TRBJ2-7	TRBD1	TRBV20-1	TGCAGTGCCCCTAGGCCGGGACAGGGCCCCGAGCAGTACTTC	CSAPRPGQGPEQYF
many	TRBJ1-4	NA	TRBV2	TGTGCCAGCAGGGGGGTGTCCGGTGAAAAACTGTTTTTT	CASRGVSGEKLFF
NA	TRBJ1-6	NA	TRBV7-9	TGTGCCAGCAGCTGGGGGAATTCACCCCTCCACTTT	CASSWGNSPLHF
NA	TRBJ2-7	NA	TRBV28	TGTGCCAGCAGTAACACACATTACGAGCAGTACTTC	CASSNTHYEQYF
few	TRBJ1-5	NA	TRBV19	TGTGCCAGTAGTATGACAGGCCGGGACACCTATCAGCCCCAGCATTTT	CASSMTGRDTYQPQHF
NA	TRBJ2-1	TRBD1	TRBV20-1	TGCAGTGCTAGTGCCGGACAGGGGGTAAACAATGAGCAGTTCTTC	CSASAGQGVNNEQFF
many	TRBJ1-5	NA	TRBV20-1	TGCAGTGCGCGAGAAGTGGTTCGGCAGCCCCAGCATTTT	CSAREVVRQPQHF
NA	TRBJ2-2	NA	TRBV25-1	TGTGCCAGCAGTGTGATCAGGGGGGAAGGGGAGCTGTTTTTT	CASSVIRGEGELFF
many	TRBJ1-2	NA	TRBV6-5	TGTGCCAGCAGTTACTCCCTGACCTATGGCTACACCTTC	CASSYSLTYGYTF
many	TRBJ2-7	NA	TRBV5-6	TGTGCCAGCAGCTTCCCGGGAGTAAGACACGAGCAGTACTTC	CASSFPGVRHEQYF
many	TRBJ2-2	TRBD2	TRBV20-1	TGCAGTGCCCGTCTAGCGGGAGTTACCGGGGAGCTGTTTTTT	CSARLAGVTGELFF
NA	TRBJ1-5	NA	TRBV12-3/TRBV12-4	TGTGCCAGCAGACCAGCGGGGACACGCAATCGGCCCCAGCATTTT	CASRPAGTRNRPQHF
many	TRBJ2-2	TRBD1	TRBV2	TGTGCCAGCAGAGCTTGGACAGGGCACACCGGGGAGCTGTTTTTT	CASRAWTGHTGELFF
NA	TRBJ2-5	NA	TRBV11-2	TGTGCCAGCAGCTTAGATGGCCGAATAGAGACCCAGTACTTC	CASSLDGRIETQYF
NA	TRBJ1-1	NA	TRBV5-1	TGCGCCAGCAGCTTGGAGGGCAGTCGTCATGAAGCTTTCTTT	CASSLEGSRHEAFF